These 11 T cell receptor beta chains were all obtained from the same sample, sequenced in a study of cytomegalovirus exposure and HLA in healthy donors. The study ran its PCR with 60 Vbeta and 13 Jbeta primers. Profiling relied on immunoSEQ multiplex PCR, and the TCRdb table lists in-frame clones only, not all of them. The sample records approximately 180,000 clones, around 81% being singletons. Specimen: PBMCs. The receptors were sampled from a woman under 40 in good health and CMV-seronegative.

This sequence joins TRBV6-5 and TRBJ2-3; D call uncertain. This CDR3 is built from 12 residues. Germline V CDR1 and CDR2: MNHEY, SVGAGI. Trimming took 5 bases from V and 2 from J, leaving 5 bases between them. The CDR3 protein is CASSQNTDTQYF. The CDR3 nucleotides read TGTGCCAGCAGTCAGAACACAGATACGCAGTATTTT.

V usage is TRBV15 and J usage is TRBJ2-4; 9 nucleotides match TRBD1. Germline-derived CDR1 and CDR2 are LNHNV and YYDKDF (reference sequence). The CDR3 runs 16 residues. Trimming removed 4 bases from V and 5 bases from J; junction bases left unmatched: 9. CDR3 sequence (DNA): TGTGCCACCAGCACCAGAAAACAGGGGGCTGAAAACATTCAGTACTTC. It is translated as CATSTRKQGAENIQYF.

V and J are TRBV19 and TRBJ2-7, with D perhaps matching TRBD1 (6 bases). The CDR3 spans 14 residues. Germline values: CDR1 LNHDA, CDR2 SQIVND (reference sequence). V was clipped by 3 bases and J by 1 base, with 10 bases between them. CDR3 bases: TGTGCCAGTAGTATTAAGCAGGGGTCCTACGAGCAGTACTTC. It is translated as CASSIKQGSYEQYF.

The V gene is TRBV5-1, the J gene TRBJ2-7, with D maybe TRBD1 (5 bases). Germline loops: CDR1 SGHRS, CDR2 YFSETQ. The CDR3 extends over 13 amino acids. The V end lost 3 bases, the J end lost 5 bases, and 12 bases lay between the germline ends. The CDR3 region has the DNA TGCGCCAGCAGCTATGACAGTCCCCACGAGCAGTACTTC. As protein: CASSYDSPHEQYF.

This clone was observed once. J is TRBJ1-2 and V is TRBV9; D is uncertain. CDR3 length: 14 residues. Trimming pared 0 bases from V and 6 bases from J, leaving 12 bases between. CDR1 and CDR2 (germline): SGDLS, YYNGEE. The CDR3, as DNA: TGTGCCAGCAGCGTAGTCACGGGATCGGATGGCTACACCTTC. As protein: CASSVVTGSDGYTF.

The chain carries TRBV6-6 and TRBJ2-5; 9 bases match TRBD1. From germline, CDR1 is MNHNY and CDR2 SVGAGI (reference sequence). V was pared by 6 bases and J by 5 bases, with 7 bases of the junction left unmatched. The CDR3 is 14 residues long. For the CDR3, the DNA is TGTGCCAGCAGCTCGGGACAGGGAGTTGAGACCCAGTACTTC. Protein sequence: CASSSGQGVETQYF.

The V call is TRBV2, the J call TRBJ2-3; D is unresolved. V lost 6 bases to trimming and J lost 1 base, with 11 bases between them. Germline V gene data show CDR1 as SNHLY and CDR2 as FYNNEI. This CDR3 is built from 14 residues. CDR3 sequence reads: CASRPPQGTDTQYF. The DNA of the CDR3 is TGTGCCAGCAGACCCCCGCAGGGCACAGATACGCAGTATTTT. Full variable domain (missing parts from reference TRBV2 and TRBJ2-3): EPEVTQTPSHQVTQMGQEVILRCVPISNHLYFYWYRQILGQKVEFLVSFYNNEISEKSEIFDDQFSVERPDGSNFTLKIRSTKLEDSAMYFCASRPPQGTDTQYFGPGTRLTVL.

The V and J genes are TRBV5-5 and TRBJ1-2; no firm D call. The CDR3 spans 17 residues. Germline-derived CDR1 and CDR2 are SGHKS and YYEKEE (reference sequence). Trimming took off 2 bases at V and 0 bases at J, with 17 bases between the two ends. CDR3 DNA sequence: TGTGCCAGCAGCTTAGACGCCCAAGGAGTCACTAACTATGGCTACACCTTC. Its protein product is CASSLDAQGVTNYGYTF.

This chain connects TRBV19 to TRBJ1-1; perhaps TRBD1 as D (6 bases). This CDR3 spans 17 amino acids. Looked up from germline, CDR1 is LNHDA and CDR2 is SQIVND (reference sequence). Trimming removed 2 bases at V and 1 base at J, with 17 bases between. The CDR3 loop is CASSITGTQKKNTEAFF. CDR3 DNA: TGTGCCAGTAGTATAACCGGGACACAAAAAAAGAACACTGAAGCTTTCTTT.

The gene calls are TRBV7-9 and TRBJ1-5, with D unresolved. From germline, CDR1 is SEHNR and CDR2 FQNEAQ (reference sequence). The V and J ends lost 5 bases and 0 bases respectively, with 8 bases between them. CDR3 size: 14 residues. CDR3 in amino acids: CASSESGSNQPQHF. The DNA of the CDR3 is TGTGCCAGCAGCGAGTCAGGTAGCAATCAGCCCCAGCATTTT.

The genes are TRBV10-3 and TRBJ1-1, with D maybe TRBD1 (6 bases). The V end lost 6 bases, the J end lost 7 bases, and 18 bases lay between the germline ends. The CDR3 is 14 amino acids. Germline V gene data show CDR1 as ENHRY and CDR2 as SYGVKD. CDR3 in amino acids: CAISPGGWQLEAFF. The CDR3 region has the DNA TGTGCCATCAGCCCTGGGGGCTGGCAGCTTGAAGCTTTCTTT.